Sequencing of this T cell receptor beta chain was carried out in a study of blood T cell repertoires in COVID-19. Per germline, CDR1 DFQATT and CDR2 SNEGSKA (reference sequence). The CDR3 runs to 11 residues. V was shortened by 5 bases and J by 12 bases, with 16 bases between the two germline ends. Repertoires were generated with immunoSEQ multiplex PCR, while TCRdb's copy carries only in-frame clones and drops some. The sample holds over 45,000 clones, roughly 82% seen once. The receptor's source is a man aged 35-49 years with acute or convalescent COVID-19. Material for sequencing was peripheral blood. The gene calls are TRBV20-1 and TRBJ1-2; the D is unclear. Written as DNA, the CDR3 is TGCAGTGCTTTAGCCCTACCCGGGGACACCTTC. Translating gives CSALALPGDTF.